What follows is one T cell receptor (beta chain) and its context. This specimen comes from a study of T cell responses to AZD1222 COVID-19 vaccine. Method: immunoSEQ multiplex PCR; TCRdb's copy keeps in-frame clones and lacks some. The data hold 110,000 or so clones, with 70% to 90% observed a single time. The sequence came from an adult who received the AZD1222 COVID-19 vaccine. The input for sequencing was peripheral blood, taken 28 days after the second AZD1222 dose.

CDR3 protein: CASSTDPNQPQHF. The CDR3 DNA reads as TGCGCCAGCAGCACGGACCCCAATCAGCCCCAGCATTTT. The V call is TRBV10-2, the J call TRBJ1-5; D remains ambiguous. From germline, CDR1 is WSHSY and CDR2 SAAADI. This CDR3 contains 13 residues. Between the trimmed V and J ends, which lost 6 bases and 3 bases, there was a span of 9 bases.